The 26 T cell receptor beta chains below all came from one sample that was sequenced in a study of blood T cell repertoires in COVID-19. Here immunoSEQ multiplex PCR was the method, and the copy in TCRdb shows in-frame clones only, minus some. The sample includes tens of thousands of clones, 80% to 90% seen only once; the top ten take 18%. The sequenced sample was peripheral blood. All receptors derive from a woman aged 55-70 years with COVID-19, enrolled during active disease.

The rearrangement joins TRBV12-5 to TRBJ2-2, with 7 nucleotides matching TRBD2. V dropped 0 bases and J dropped 0; count of bases not matched to a gene: 1. The CDR3 totals 16 residues. Looked up from germline, CDR1 is LGHNT and CDR2 is FRNRAP. In DNA, the CDR3 is TGTGCTAGTGGTTTGGTAGGGAGGGCGAACACCGGGGAGCTGTTTTTT. This gives the protein CASGLVGRANTGELFF.

The J gene is TRBJ1-1, the V gene TRBV10-2, with 7 bases aligning to TRBD1. Germline-derived CDR1 and CDR2 are WSHSY and SAAADI. V trimming: 6 bases; J trimming: 0 bases; junction bases outside the gene matches: 4. The CDR3 totals 14 residues. The CDR3 region is CASRETGVNTEAFF. The DNA for the CDR3 is TGCGCCAGCAGGGAAACAGGGGTGAACACTGAAGCTTTCTTT.

V is TRBV24-1 and J is TRBJ2-2; D gene uncertain. V dropped 8 bases and J dropped 4 bases, with 10 bases sitting between them. This CDR3 is 13 amino acids long. In germline, CDR1 is KGHDR, CDR2 SFDVKD. DNA of the CDR3: TGTGCCACCACGGCAGGCCTCACCGGGGAGCTGTTTTTT. Its protein is CATTAGLTGELFF.

This rearrangement joins TRBV10-3 to TRBJ2-4; unclear D gene. Trimming took off 3 bases at V and 0 bases at J, with 9 bases between the two ends. There are 15 residues in the CDR3. Germline V lookup: CDR1 ENHRY, CDR2 SYGVKD. The CDR3 region is CAISDSVVAKNIQYF. The DNA for the CDR3 is TGTGCCATCAGTGACAGCGTCGTAGCCAAAAACATTCAGTACTTC.

The V gene is TRBV10-3, the J gene TRBJ2-1; tentative D call: TRBD1 (6 bases). From germline, CDR1 is ENHRY and CDR2 SYGVKD. V was cut by 5 bases and J by 5 bases, with 13 bases left in between. The CDR3 spans 14 residues. The CDR3 region is CAISLRQVDNEQFF. The CDR3, as DNA: TGTGCCATCAGTCTTCGACAGGTTGACAATGAGCAGTTCTTC.

The CDR3 region is CASRAQGGIYGYTF. In DNA, the CDR3 is TGTGCCAGCAGAGCACAGGGGGGGATTTATGGCTACACCTTC. The gene calls are TRBV7-2 and TRBJ1-2; 8 positions match TRBD1. The CDR3 covers 14 residues. The J segment lost 5 bases and the V segment lost 6 bases, leaving 8 bases of the junction unmatched. Germline CDR1 and CDR2: SGHTA and FQGNSA. The full variable domain, completed using reference TRBV7-2 and TRBJ1-2, is GAGVSQSPSNKVTEKGKDVELRCDPISGHTALYWYRQSLGQGLEFLIYFQGNSAPDKSGLPSDRFSAERTGGSVSTLTIQRTQQEDSAVYLCASRAQGGIYGYTFGSGTRLTVV.

The V gene is TRBV7-2, the J gene TRBJ2-1; 7 nucleotides align to TRBD2. Germline V gene sequence: CDR1 SGHTA, CDR2 FQGNSA. V was clipped by 3 bases and J by 8 bases; unmatched bases: 4. The CDR3 sequence is 13 residues long. The CDR3 DNA reads TGTGCCAGCAGCTTGGCGGGAGCCTATGAGCAGTTCTTC. Encoded protein: CASSLAGAYEQFF.

The chain joins TRBV6-2 or TRBV6-3 to TRBJ2-5, with D tentatively TRBD1 (5 bases). Trimming left V 1 base short and J 4 bases short, with 10 bases between. The CDR3 has 14 amino acids. Germline assignment: CDR1 MNHEY and CDR2 SVGEGT. CDR3 amino acids: CASSYFTGRETQYF. The CDR3 coding sequence is TGTGCCAGCAGTTACTTTACAGGTCGAGAGACCCAGTACTTC.

The chain has TRBV6-6 and TRBJ1-2, with 7 nucleotides matching TRBD1. Per the germline V gene, CDR1 is MNHNY and CDR2 is SVGAGI (reference sequence). The CDR3 spans 14 residues. The junction had 2 bases not matched to a gene; V was cut back by 2 bases and J by 2 bases. The CDR3 spells CASSYGTENYGYTF. The CDR3 DNA sequence: TGTGCCAGCAGTTACGGGACAGAGAACTATGGCTACACCTTC.

This clone occurred a few times. The chain recombines TRBV19 with TRBJ2-7, with a weak D call TRBD1 (5 bases). The germline gives CDR1 LNHDA, CDR2 SQIVND (reference sequence). V shed 5 bases and J shed 0 bases, with 14 bases lying between them. The CDR3 is 15 amino acids. CDR3 coding DNA: TGTGCCAGTAGTGCCCCAGGGCCCCTCTCCTACGAGCAGTACTTC. Protein sequence: CASSAPGPLSYEQYF.

This CDR3 is CASSLGGQGRDEQYF. For the CDR3, the DNA is TGTGCCAGCAGCTTGGGTGGACAGGGCCGCGACGAGCAGTACTTC. The V and J genes are TRBV5-4 and TRBJ2-7; 8 nucleotides line up with TRBD1. CDR3 length: 15 residues. Trimming cost V 0 bases and J 5 bases; bases outside gene matches: 7. Per germline, CDR1 SGHNT and CDR2 YYREEE (reference sequence).

This chain connects TRBV28 to TRBJ1-5, with 8 bases aligning to TRBD1. Trimming took 6 bases from V and 5 from J; bases not matched to a gene: 3. Germline lookup yields CDR1 MDHEN and CDR2 SYDVKM. This CDR3 contains 13 residues. The DNA of the CDR3 is TGTGCCAGCAGGACAGGGGCCTATCAGCCCCAGCATTTT. Translated, it gives CASRTGAYQPQHF.

The table lists this clone with a few counts. This chain connects TRBV28 to TRBJ2-3, with unresolved D. The CDR3 runs to 14 residues. Germline CDR1 reads MDHEN; CDR2 reads SYDVKM. The V gene lost 4 bases and the J gene lost 0 bases, with 8 bases spanning the gap. CDR3 DNA sequence: TGTGCCAGCAGTTCATCCCATAGCACAGATACGCAGTATTTT. Residues: CASSSSHSTDTQYF.

The chain combines TRBV6-4 with TRBJ2-1; no reliable D call. Germline V gene data show CDR1 as MRHNA and CDR2 as SNTAGT. Trimming cost V 8 bases and J 7 bases, with 15 bases left between them. There are 13 residues in the CDR3. CDR3 region: CASGLTESNEQFF. In DNA, the CDR3 is TGTGCCAGCGGCTTGACGGAGTCGAATGAGCAGTTCTTC.

This CDR3 is CASSVEGRGLSEAFF. The DNA of the CDR3 is TGTGCCAGCAGCGTAGAGGGCAGGGGGCTCTCTGAAGCTTTCTTT. The chain has TRBV9 and TRBJ1-1, with 8 bases fitting TRBD1. The CDR3 consists of 15 residues. The germline CDR1 and CDR2 sequences are SGDLS and YYNGEE. Losses at the gene ends were 0 bases for V and 6 bases for J; bases not matched to a gene: 7.

The chain has TRBV14 and TRBJ2-7; 7 bases align to TRBD2. Germline V gene lookup returns CDR1 SGHDN and CDR2 FVKESK. The CDR3 sequence is 16 residues long. With 2 bases clipped from V and 3 bases from J, the junction kept 10 bases outside the gene matches. The DNA of the CDR3 is TGTGCCAGCAGCCAACCCCCTGGACTAGTTTGCTACGAGCAGTACTTC. Amino acids: CASSQPPGLVCYEQYF.

J is TRBJ1-2 and V is TRBV4-3; 9 bases are a match to TRBD1. V shed 6 bases and J 8 bases; nucleotides not matched to a gene: 13. CDR1 is LGHNA and CDR2 is YSLEER in the germline V gene. This CDR3 is 15 amino acids long. CDR3 nucleotide sequence: TGCGCCAGCAGACAGGGCTTGGGACAGGGTTACGGCTACACCTTC. This encodes CASRQGLGQGYGYTF.

V usage is TRBV4-2 and J usage is TRBJ1-2; 7 nucleotides line up with TRBD1. Germline values: CDR1 LGHNA, CDR2 YNFKEQ. The CDR3 length is 15 residues. The ends lost 3 bases at V and 4 bases at J; junction bases unmatched: 8. This CDR3 reads CASSQTDRDFYGYTF. In nucleotides, the CDR3 is TGTGCCAGCAGCCAGACAGACAGGGATTTCTATGGCTACACCTTC.

Only one count was recorded for this clone. CDR3 DNA: TGTGCCAGCAGCGTTGGGACAGCCCATCAGAATAACTATGGCTACACCTTC. Protein sequence: CASSVGTAHQNNYGYTF. This rearrangement joins TRBV9 to TRBJ1-2; TRBD1 agrees at 7 bases. In germline, CDR1 is SGDLS, CDR2 YYNGEE. The V gene end was trimmed by 2 bases and the J gene end by 1 base; junction bases not matched to a gene: 11. This CDR3 is built from 17 residues.

The V call is TRBV2, the J call TRBJ2-7; D is possibly TRBD2 (5 bases). This CDR3 comprises 12 residues. CDR1 is SNHLY and CDR2 is FYNNEI in the germline V gene. V lost 9 bases and J 4 bases, leaving 13 bases between the germline ends. CDR3 sequence reads: CARGKGAYEQYF. CDR3 bases: TGTGCCAGGGGGAAGGGAGCTTACGAGCAGTACTTC. Supplemented by reference TRBV2 and TRBJ2-7, the full variable domain reads EPEVTQTPSHQVTQMGQEVILRCVPISNHLYFYWYRQILGQKVEFLVSFYNNEISEKSEIFDDQFSVERPDGSNFTLKIRSTKLEDSAMYFCARGKGAYEQYFGPGTRLTVT.

This clone was seen more than once but under ten times. The chain employs TRBV19 and TRBJ1-5; 8 bases are shared with TRBD1. Germline V gives CDR1 LNHDA, CDR2 SQIVND (reference sequence). The CDR3 consists of 16 residues. V gave up 3 bases and J gave up 2 bases; unmatched junction bases: 6. CDR3 sequence: CASSILQGAGNQPQHF. The CDR3 coding sequence is TGTGCCAGTAGTATTCTCCAGGGGGCGGGCAATCAGCCCCAGCATTTT.

This rearrangement joins TRBV20-1 to TRBJ1-2; the D is unclear. CDR3 size: 12 residues. Trimming stripped 3 bases from V and 8 bases from J, with 13 bases between. Per the germline V gene, CDR1 is DFQATT and CDR2 is SNEGSKA (reference sequence). CDR3 residues: CSASLGPGGYTF. The CDR3, as DNA: TGCAGTGCTAGTTTGGGCCCGGGGGGCTACACCTTC.

This rearrangement joins TRBV19 to TRBJ1-2; D perhaps matches TRBD1 (5 bases). The CDR3 extends over 15 amino acids. CDR1 LNHDA and CDR2 SQIVND come from the germline V gene (reference sequence). V gave up 1 base and J gave up 8 bases, with 17 bases separating them. As DNA, the CDR3 is TGTGCCAGTAGTATAGGGAGCAGGGTTTTTGGAGGCTACACCTTC. Protein product: CASSIGSRVFGGYTF.

V is TRBV19 and J is TRBJ1-1; 7 bases agree with TRBD1. There are 12 residues in the CDR3. V lost 7 bases, J lost 4 bases, and 3 bases stayed unmatched. Germline loops: CDR1 LNHDA, CDR2 SQIVND (reference sequence). CDR3 sequence: CASTQGSTEAFF. The CDR3, as DNA: TGTGCCAGTACACAGGGGAGCACTGAAGCTTTCTTT. Full variable domain (remainder filled in from reference TRBV19 and TRBJ1-1): DGGITQSPKYLFRKEGQNVTLSCEQNLNHDAMYWYRQDPGQGLRLIYYSQIVNDFQKGDIAEGYSVSREKKESFPLTVTSAQKNPTAFYLCASTQGSTEAFFGQGTRLTVV.

The CDR3 nucleotides are TGTGCCAGCAGTTGGGGCTACTCTGGAAACACCATATATTTT. This translates into CASSWGYSGNTIYF. The chain couples TRBV6-5 to TRBJ1-3, with D possibly TRBD1 on 5 matching bases. V was clipped by 4 bases and J by 0 bases, with 7 bases between them. Germline V lookup: CDR1 MNHEY, CDR2 SVGAGI. The CDR3 runs to 14 residues.

The chain recombines TRBV21-1 with TRBJ2-7; no check of the table's D call, TRBD2, against the DNA was made. TRBV21-1 is annotated as a pseudogene. This CDR3 contains 15 residues. CDR3: CASSPGGRVFYEQYF. The CDR3 DNA follows: TGTGCCAGCAGCCCCGGGGGGAGGGTGTTCTACGAGCAGTACTTC.